A single sample gave rise to the 21 T cell receptor beta chains below, sequenced in a study of a mutant IDH1 vaccine in newly diagnosed glioma. The antigens for these receptors are not known. Data came from immunoSEQ multiplex PCR; TCRdb stores just in-frame clones and leaves some out. The sample records 50,000 to 65,000 clones, less than 85% being singletons. Time point reported: week 11, during vaccination. A single vaccine dose contained 300 ug of mutant IDH1 20-mer peptide, and topical imiquimod was used with it. The sequences come from PBMCs, collected from a glioma patient whose treatment included an IDH1 peptide vaccine. The receptor source for this set is a woman aged 45-59 years with glioma.

This chain uses TRBV19 with TRBJ1-1; D uncertain. The CDR3 has 16 amino acids. Germline loops: CDR1 LNHDA, CDR2 SQIVND (reference sequence). V dropped 5 bases and J dropped 0 bases, with 16 bases sitting between them. For the CDR3, the DNA is TGTGCCAGTAGTGCCTCCTGGGGTTACATGAACACTGAAGCTTTCTTT. Protein: CASSASWGYMNTEAFF.

This chain joins TRBV18 and TRBJ1-6; the D is unclear. Germline V CDR1 and CDR2: KGHSH, LQKENI. This CDR3 region has 15 residues. Trimming removed 8 bases at V and 3 bases at J, with 14 bases between. DNA for the CDR3: TGTGCCAGCCGTCCCCCAGTAGACTATAATTCACCCCTCCACTTT. It codes for CASRPPVDYNSPLHF.

The rearrangement joins TRBV7-9 to TRBJ2-2; D may be TRBD1 or TRBD2 (5 bases each). Germline CDR1 reads SEHNR; CDR2 reads FQNEAQ (reference sequence). V was cut by 3 bases and J by 1 base, with 9 bases left in between. The CDR3 runs 15 residues. CDR3 DNA: TGTGCCAGCAGCTTTGGGGACGTGAACACCGGGGAGCTGTTTTTT. It yields the protein CASSFGDVNTGELFF. The whole variable domain, remainder taken from reference TRBV7-9 and TRBJ2-2, is DTGVSQNPRHKITKRGQNVTFRCDPISEHNRLYWYRQTLGQGPEFLTYFQNEAQLEKSRLLSDRFSAERPKGSFSTLEIQRTEQGDSAMYLCASSFGDVNTGELFFGEGSRLTVL.

This clone appeared a few times. The chain uses TRBV5-5 and TRBJ1-5; 9 bases match TRBD1. Trimming at V came to 0 bases and at J to 7 bases, leaving 5 bases not matched to a gene. The CDR3 covers 15 residues. Looked up from germline, CDR1 is SGHKS and CDR2 is YYEKEE (reference sequence). The DNA of the CDR3 is TGTGCCAGCAGCTTGGGGACAGGGGTTCAACAGCCCCAGCATTTT. It is translated as CASSLGTGVQQPQHF.

This chain uses TRBV9 with TRBJ2-1, with TRBD2 as a possible D gene (5 bases). CDR3 length: 14 residues. The V end was cut by 3 bases, the J end by 3 bases, with 10 bases between. The germline gives CDR1 SGDLS, CDR2 YYNGEE. CDR3 bases: TGTGCCAGCAGCGGGGCCGAGGGCTACAATGAGCAGTTCTTC. This encodes CASSGAEGYNEQFF.

There are a few counts of this clone. The chain links TRBV18 to TRBJ1-1, with unresolved D. With 2 bases removed from V and 1 base from J, the gap between germline ends came to 11 bases. The length of the CDR3 is 15 residues. The V gene's germline CDR1 is KGHSH and CDR2 LQKENI. The CDR3 is CASSPSFGPNTEAFF. The CDR3 DNA reads as TGTGCCAGCTCACCATCGTTCGGACCGAACACTGAAGCTTTCTTT.

This rearrangement joins TRBV2 to TRBJ2-1; D may match TRBD1 or TRBD2 (5 bases each). Germline V lookup: CDR1 SNHLY, CDR2 FYNNEI. The CDR3 length is 14 residues. The CDR3: CAIPRESSYNEQFF. In DNA, the CDR3 is TGTGCTATTCCCAGGGAGAGCTCCTACAATGAGCAGTTCTTC.

The V and J genes are TRBV5-4 and TRBJ2-5, with D uncertain. The CDR3 contains 13 residues. V dropped 0 bases and J dropped 4 bases, with 7 bases sitting between them. CDR1 SGHNT and CDR2 YYREEE come from the germline V gene (reference sequence). The CDR3 sequence: CASSLEGRETQYF. As DNA, the CDR3 is TGTGCCAGCAGCTTGGAAGGCAGAGAGACCCAGTACTTC.

This sequence joins TRBV5-4 and TRBJ1-1; TRBD1 matches at 10 bases. The germline V gene has CDR1 SGHNT and CDR2 YYREEE (reference sequence). The CDR3 covers 15 residues. The J segment lost 3 bases and the V segment lost 4 bases, leaving 6 bases of the junction unmatched. CDR3 amino acids: CASSPRTGGYTEAFF. Written as DNA, the CDR3 is TGTGCCAGCAGCCCTAGGACAGGGGGTTACACTGAAGCTTTCTTT.

The rearrangement links TRBV2 to TRBJ2-7; D perhaps matches TRBD1 (6 bases). Deletions cut 11 bases from V and 4 bases from J, with 12 bases between. The CDR3 totals 11 residues. The germline V gene encodes CDR1 SNHLY and CDR2 FYNNEI. This CDR3 is CAVVRGYEQYF. CDR3 sequence (DNA): TGTGCCGTCGTAAGGGGGTACGAGCAGTACTTC.

The rearrangement links TRBV10-1 to TRBJ2-2, with a weak D call TRBD2 (6 bases). V lost 8 bases and J 0 bases, leaving 10 bases between the germline ends. The germline V gene encodes CDR1 WNHNN and CDR2 SYGVQD (reference sequence). The CDR3 length is 14 residues. CDR3 sequence: CASGPGANTGELFF. CDR3 nucleotides: TGCGCCAGCGGGCCGGGGGCGAACACCGGGGAGCTGTTTTTT.

The chain combines TRBV6-4 with TRBJ2-1; 8 bases fit TRBD1. Trimming at V came to 1 base and at J to 4 bases, leaving 3 bases not matched to a gene. The CDR3 contains 15 residues. Looked up from germline, CDR1 is MRHNA and CDR2 is SNTAGT. The CDR3 region has the DNA TGTGCCAGCAGTGACTTCCGGACAGGGTACAATGAGCAGTTCTTC. Protein: CASSDFRTGYNEQFF.

The chain combines TRBV5-6 with TRBJ2-5; 11 bases match TRBD2. CDR3 length: 15 amino acids. Germline lookup yields CDR1 SGHDT and CDR2 YYEEEE. The J segment lost 5 bases and the V segment lost 1 base, leaving 4 bases of the junction unmatched. CDR3 sequence (DNA): TGTGCCAGCAGCTTGAGACTAGCGGGGAGGGAGACCCAGTACTTC. Amino acid sequence: CASSLRLAGRETQYF.

This sequence joins TRBV19 and TRBJ2-5, with 12 bases that match TRBD2. This CDR3 is 16 amino acids long. Germline V lookup: CDR1 LNHDA, CDR2 SQIVND (reference sequence). V lost 3 bases and J lost 4; bases outside the gene matches: 6. Here the CDR3 reads CASSILGLAGTETQYF. CDR3 DNA: TGTGCCAGTAGTATCCTCGGACTAGCGGGGACAGAGACCCAGTACTTC.

This clone was detected once. The chain is built from TRBV9 and TRBJ2-2; 15 positions match TRBD2. The J segment lost 1 base and the V segment lost 4 bases, leaving 11 bases of the junction unmatched. This CDR3 has 20 residues. Germline lookup yields CDR1 SGDLS and CDR2 YYNGEE. The CDR3 region is CASSILSGTSGGMNTGELFF. In DNA form, the CDR3 reads TGTGCCAGCAGCATTCTATCCGGGACTAGCGGGGGGATGAACACCGGGGAGCTGTTTTTT.

V usage is TRBV27 and J usage is TRBJ2-3; D is uncertain. The CDR3 runs to 13 residues. Looked up from germline, CDR1 is MNHEY and CDR2 is SMNVEV (reference sequence). Deletions cut 2 bases from V and 3 bases from J, with 6 bases between. The CDR3 loop is CASSLGPTDTQYF. CDR3 nucleotides: TGTGCCAGCAGTTTAGGCCCAACAGATACGCAGTATTTT.

The genes are TRBV29-1 and TRBJ1-5; D is unresolved. V lost 6 bases, J lost 6 bases, and 15 bases lay in between. CDR3 length: 13 residues. Germline CDR1 is SQVTM and CDR2 is ANQGSEA. The CDR3 spells CSVADGRSQPQHF. The DNA for the CDR3 is TGCAGCGTAGCGGACGGGAGGAGTCAGCCCCAGCATTTT.

The chain uses TRBV5-4 and TRBJ1-2; weak D call: TRBD1 (5 bases). Germline V lookup: CDR1 SGHNT, CDR2 YYREEE (reference sequence). This CDR3 region has 15 residues. The germline V and J ends were trimmed by 0 bases and 7 bases, with 16 bases remaining between them. CDR3 bases: TGTGCCAGCAGCTTGGAGGCCCAGGGTATAGGTGGCTACACCTTC. Translation gives CASSLEAQGIGGYTF.

The V call is TRBV9, the J call TRBJ2-7; 7 bases align to TRBD1. Per the germline V gene, CDR1 is SGDLS and CDR2 is YYNGEE. The CDR3 has 15 amino acids. The V segment lost 0 bases and the J segment 3 bases; nucleotides outside the gene matches: 6. CDR3 coding DNA: TGTGCCAGCAGCGTAGGGTACAGGGGATACTACGAGCAGTACTTC. Translating it yields CASSVGYRGYYEQYF. Using reference TRBV9 and TRBJ2-7 for the parts outside the CDR3, the full variable domain is DSGVTQTPKHLITATGQRVTLRCSPRSGDLSVYWYQQSLDQGLQFLIQYYNGEERAKGNILERFSAQQFPDLHSELNLSSLELGDSALYFCASSVGYRGYYEQYFGPGTRLTVT.

V is TRBV11-2 and J is TRBJ2-7; TRBD1 matches at 8 bases. J gave up 4 bases and V 5 bases, and 1 base lay outside the gene matches. The CDR3 has 12 amino acids. The germline V gene encodes CDR1 SGHAT and CDR2 FQNNGV. This chain's CDR3 is CASSRQGYEQYF. CDR3 coding DNA: TGTGCCAGCAGCCGACAGGGGTACGAGCAGTACTTC.

This clone has a single count. This chain links TRBV7-8 with TRBJ2-2; D not certain. The CDR3 extends over 15 amino acids. Per the germline V gene, CDR1 is SGHVS and CDR2 is FQNEAQ. Trimming shortened V by 5 bases and J by 0 bases, and 10 bases separated the two germline ends. The CDR3 DNA is TGTGCCAGCAGCCCGATAGGGACGAACACCGGGGAGCTGTTTTTT. It encodes CASSPIGTNTGELFF.